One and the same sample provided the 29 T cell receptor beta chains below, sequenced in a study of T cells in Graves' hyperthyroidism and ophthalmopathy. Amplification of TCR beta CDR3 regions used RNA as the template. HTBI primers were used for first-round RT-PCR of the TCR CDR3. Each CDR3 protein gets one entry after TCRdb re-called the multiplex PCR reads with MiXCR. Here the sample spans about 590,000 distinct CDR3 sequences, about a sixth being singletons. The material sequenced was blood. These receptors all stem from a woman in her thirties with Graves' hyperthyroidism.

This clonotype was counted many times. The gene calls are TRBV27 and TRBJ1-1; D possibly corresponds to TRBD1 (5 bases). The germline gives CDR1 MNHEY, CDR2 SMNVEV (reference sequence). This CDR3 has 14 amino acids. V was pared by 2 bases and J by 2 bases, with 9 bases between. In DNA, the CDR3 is TGTGCCAGCAGTTTAACAGGCTTTAACACTGAAGCTTTCTTT. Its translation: CASSLTGFNTEAFF.

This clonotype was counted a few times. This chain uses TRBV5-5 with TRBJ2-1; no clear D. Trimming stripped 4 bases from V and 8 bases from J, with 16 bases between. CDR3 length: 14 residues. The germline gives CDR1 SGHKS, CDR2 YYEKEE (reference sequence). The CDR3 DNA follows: TGTGCCAGCAGCCTCGGGCCATCTTGGGATGAGCAGTTCTTC. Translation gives CASSLGPSWDEQFF.

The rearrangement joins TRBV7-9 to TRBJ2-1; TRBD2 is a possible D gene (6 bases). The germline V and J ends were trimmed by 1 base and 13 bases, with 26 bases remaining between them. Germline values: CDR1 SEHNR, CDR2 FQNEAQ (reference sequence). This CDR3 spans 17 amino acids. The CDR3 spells CASSLEGEPSVTMIQFF. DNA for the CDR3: TGTGCCAGCAGCTTAGAAGGGGAACCTAGCGTTACAATGATCCAGTTCTTC.

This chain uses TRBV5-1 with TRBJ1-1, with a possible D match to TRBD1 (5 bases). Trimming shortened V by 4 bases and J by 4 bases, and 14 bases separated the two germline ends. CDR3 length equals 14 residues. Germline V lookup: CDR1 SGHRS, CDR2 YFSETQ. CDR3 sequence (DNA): TGCGCCAGCAGCCCGCGACAGATGAGCACTGAAGCTTTCTTT. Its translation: CASSPRQMSTEAFF.

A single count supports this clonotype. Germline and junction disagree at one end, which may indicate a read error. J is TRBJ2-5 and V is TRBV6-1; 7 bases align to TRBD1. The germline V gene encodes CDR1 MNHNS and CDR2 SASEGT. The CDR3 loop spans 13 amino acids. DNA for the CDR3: TGTGCCACCCAGACAGGGCCTCAAGAGACCCAGCACTTC. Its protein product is CATQTGPQETQHF.

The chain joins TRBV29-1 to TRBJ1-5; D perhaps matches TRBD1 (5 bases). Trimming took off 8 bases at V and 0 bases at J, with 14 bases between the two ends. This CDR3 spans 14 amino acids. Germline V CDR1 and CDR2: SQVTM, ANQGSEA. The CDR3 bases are TGCAGCACCGGGGACCGGTATAGCAATCAGCCCCAGCATTTT. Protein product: CSTGDRYSNQPQHF.

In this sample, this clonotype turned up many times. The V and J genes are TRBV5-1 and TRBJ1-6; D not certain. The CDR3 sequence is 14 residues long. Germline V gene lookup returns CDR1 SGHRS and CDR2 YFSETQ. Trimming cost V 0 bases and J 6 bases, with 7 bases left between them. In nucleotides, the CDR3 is TGCGCCAGCAGCTTGGAGCACAGTAATTCACCCCTCCACTTT. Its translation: CASSLEHSNSPLHF.

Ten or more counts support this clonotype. DNA of the CDR3: TGCGCCAGCAGCTTGGACAGGGGCGAGAATCAGCCCCAGCATTTT. It specifies CASSLDRGENQPQHF. The V gene is TRBV5-1, the J gene TRBJ1-5, with 7 bases identical to TRBD1. With 0 bases clipped from V and 4 bases from J, the junction kept 4 bases outside the gene matches. Looked up from germline, CDR1 is SGHRS and CDR2 is YFSETQ. The CDR3 length is 15 residues.

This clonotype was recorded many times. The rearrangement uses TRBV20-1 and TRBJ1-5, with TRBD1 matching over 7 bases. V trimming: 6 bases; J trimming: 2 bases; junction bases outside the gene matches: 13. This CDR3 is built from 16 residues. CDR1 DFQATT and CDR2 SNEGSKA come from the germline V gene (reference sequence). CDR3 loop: CSATRIQGNGNQPQHF. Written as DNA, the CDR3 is TGCAGTGCGACAAGAATACAGGGGAACGGCAATCAGCCCCAGCATTTT.

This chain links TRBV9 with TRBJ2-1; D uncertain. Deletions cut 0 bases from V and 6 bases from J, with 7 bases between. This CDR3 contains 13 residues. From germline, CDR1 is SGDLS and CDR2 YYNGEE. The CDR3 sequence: CASSVVPFNEQFF. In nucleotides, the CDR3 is TGTGCCAGCAGCGTAGTTCCCTTCAATGAGCAGTTCTTC.

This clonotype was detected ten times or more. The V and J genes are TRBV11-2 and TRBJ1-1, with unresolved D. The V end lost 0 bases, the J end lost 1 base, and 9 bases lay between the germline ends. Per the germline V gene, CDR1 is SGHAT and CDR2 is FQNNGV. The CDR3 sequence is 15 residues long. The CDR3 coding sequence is TGTGCCAGCAGCTTAGATTCGGTCGGGAACACTGAAGCTTTCTTT. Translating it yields CASSLDSVGNTEAFF.

CDR3 bases: TGTGCCAGCAGTTTTGGGGGCGCCGAGCAGTTCTTC. Protein: CASSFGGAEQFF. The rearrangement uses TRBV27 and TRBJ2-1; D may be TRBD1 (6 bases). Germline V lookup: CDR1 MNHEY, CDR2 SMNVEV (reference sequence). Trimming shortened V by 3 bases and J by 10 bases, and 10 bases separated the two germline ends. The CDR3 runs to 12 residues.

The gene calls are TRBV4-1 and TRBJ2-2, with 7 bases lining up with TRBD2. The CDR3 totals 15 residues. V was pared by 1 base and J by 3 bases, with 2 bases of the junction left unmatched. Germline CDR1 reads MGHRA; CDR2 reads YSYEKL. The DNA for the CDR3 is TGCGCCAGCAGCCAAGCGGGAGGAGACACCGGGGAGCTGTTTTTT. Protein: CASSQAGGDTGELFF.

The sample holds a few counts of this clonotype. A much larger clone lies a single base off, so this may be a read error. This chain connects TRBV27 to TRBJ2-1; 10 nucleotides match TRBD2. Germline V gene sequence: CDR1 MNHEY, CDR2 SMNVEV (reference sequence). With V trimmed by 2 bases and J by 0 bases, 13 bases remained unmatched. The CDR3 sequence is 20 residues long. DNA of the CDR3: TGTGCCAGCAGTTTAGTCTCTAGCGGGAGTGTTGACGGCTCCTACAATGAGCAGTTCTTC. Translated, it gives CASSLVSSGSVDGSYNEQFF.

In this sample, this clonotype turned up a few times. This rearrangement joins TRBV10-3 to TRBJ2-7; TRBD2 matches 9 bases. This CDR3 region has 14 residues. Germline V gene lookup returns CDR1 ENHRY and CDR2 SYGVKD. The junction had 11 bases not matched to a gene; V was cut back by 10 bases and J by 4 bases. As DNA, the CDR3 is TGTGCCACCTCATCGGGGACTAGCCAGTACGAGCAGTACTTC. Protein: CATSSGTSQYEQYF.

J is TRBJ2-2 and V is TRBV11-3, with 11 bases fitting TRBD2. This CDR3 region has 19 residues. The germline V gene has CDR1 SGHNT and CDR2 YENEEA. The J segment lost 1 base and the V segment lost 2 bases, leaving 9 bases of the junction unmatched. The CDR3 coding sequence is TGTGCCAGCAGCTTATTACCTAGCGGGGGGCCGGGGAACACCGGGGAGCTGTTTTTT. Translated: CASSLLPSGGPGNTGELFF.

The CDR3 DNA sequence: TGCGCCAGCAGCTCACAGGTATTTCCCCCCACAAGAGATGGGGCCAACGTCCTGACTTTC. Amino acid sequence: CASSSQVFPPTRDGANVLTF. J is TRBJ2-6 and V is TRBV5-1; D may be TRBD1 (5 bases). The CDR3 is 20 amino acids. Trimming shortened V by 3 bases and J by 3 bases, and 25 bases separated the two germline ends. CDR1 and CDR2 from the germline V gene are SGHRS and YFSETQ.

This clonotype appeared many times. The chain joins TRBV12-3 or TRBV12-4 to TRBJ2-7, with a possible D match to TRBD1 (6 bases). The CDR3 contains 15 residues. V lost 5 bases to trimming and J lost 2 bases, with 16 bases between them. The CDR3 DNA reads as TGTGCCAGCAGTCGCGACAGGCCGACGGCCTACGAGCAGTACTTC. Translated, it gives CASSRDRPTAYEQYF.

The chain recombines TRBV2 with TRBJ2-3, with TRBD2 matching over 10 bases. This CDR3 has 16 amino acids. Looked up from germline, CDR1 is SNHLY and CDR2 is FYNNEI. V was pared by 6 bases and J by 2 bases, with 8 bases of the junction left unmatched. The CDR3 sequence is CASSEWTSGYTDTQYF. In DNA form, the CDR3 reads TGTGCCAGCAGCGAATGGACTAGCGGATACACAGATACGCAGTATTTT. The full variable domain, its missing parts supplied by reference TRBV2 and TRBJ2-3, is EPEVTQTPSHQVTQMGQEVILRCVPISNHLYFYWYRQILGQKVEFLVSFYNNEISEKSEIFDDQFSVERPDGSNFTLKIRSTKLEDSAMYFCASSEWTSGYTDTQYFGPGTRLTVL.

In DNA, the CDR3 is TGTGCCAGCAGGATGTCCGGGACAGAGCATAACTATGGCTACACCTTC. It is translated as CASRMSGTEHNYGYTF. The chain has TRBV27 and TRBJ1-2, with 7 bases that match TRBD1. CDR1 is MNHEY and CDR2 is SMNVEV in the germline V gene (reference sequence). The CDR3 is made up of 16 amino acids. Trimming removed 6 bases from V and 1 base from J; junction bases left unmatched: 11.

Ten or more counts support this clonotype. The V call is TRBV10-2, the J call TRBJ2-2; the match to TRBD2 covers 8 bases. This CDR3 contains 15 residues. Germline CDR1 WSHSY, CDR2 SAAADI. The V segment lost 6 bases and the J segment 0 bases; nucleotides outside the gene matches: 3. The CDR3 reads CASRGGLANTGELFF. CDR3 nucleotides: TGCGCCAGCAGAGGGGGACTAGCGAACACCGGGGAGCTGTTTTTT.

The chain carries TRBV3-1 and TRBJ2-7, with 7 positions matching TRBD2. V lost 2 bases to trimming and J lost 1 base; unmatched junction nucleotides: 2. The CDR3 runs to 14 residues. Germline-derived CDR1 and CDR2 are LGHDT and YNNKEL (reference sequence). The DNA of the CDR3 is TGTGCCAGCAGCCAATGGCGGGGGTCCTACGAGCAGTACTTC. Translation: CASSQWRGSYEQYF.

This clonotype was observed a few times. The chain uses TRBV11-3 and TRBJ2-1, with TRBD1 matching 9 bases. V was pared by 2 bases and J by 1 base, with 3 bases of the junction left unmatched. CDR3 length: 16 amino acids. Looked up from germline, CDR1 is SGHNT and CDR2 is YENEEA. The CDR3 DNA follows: TGTGCCAGCAGCTTATGGACAGGGGCGTCCTACAATGAGCAGTTCTTC. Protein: CASSLWTGASYNEQFF.

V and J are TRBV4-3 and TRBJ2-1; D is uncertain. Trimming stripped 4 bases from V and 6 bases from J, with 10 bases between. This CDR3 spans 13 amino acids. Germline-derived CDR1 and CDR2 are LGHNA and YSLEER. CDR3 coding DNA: TGCGCCAGCAGCCCCCCAGTAATCAATGAGCAGTTCTTC. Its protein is CASSPPVINEQFF.

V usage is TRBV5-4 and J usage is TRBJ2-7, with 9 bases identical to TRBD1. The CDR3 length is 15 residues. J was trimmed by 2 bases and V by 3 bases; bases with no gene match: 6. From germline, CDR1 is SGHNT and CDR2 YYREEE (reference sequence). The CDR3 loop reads CASSSRTGVPYEQYF. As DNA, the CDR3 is TGTGCCAGCAGCTCCCGGACAGGGGTCCCCTACGAGCAGTACTTC.

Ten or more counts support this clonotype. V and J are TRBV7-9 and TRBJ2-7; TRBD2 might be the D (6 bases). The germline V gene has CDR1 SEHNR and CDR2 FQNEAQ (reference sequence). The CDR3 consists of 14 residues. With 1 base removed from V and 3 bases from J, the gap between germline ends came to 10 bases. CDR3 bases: TGTGCCAGCAGCTTAGGCGGGGTAGGCTACGAGCAGTACTTC. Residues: CASSLGGVGYEQYF. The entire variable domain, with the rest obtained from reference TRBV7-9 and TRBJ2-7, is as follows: DTGVSQNPRHKITKRGQNVTFRCDPISEHNRLYWYRQTLGQGPEFLTYFQNEAQLEKSRLLSDRFSAERPKGSFSTLEIQRTEQGDSAMYLCASSLGGVGYEQYFGPGTRLTVT.

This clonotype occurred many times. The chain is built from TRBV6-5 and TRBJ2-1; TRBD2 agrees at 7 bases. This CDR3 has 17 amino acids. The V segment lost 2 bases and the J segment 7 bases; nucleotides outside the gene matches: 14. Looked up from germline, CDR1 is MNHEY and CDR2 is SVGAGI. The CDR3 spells CASSYHPYSTSRNEQFF. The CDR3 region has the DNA TGTGCCAGCAGTTACCATCCCTACTCGACTAGCAGGAATGAGCAGTTCTTC.

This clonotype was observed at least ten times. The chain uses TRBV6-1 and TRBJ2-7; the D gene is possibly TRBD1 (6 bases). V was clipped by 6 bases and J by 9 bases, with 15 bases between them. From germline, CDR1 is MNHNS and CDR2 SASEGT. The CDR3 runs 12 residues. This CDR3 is CASSTGSIGQYF. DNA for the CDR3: TGTGCCAGCAGCACAGGGTCCATCGGGCAGTACTTC.

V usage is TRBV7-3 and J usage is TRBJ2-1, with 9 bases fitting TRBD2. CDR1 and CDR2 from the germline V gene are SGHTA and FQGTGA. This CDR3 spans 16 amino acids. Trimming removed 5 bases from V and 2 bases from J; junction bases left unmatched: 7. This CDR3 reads CASSAQTSGAYNEQFF. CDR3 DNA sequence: TGTGCCAGCAGCGCGCAGACTAGCGGAGCCTACAATGAGCAGTTCTTC.